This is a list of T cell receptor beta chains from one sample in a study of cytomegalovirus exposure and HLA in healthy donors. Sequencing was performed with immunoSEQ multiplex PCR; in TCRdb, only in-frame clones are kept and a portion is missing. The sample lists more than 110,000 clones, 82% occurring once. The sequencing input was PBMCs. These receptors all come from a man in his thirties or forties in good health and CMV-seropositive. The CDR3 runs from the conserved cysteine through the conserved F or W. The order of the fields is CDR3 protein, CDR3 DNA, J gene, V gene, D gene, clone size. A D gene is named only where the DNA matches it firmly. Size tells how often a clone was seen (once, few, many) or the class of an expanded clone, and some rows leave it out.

cdr3_aa: CASSVGSGDNEQFF
cdr3_nt: TGTGCCAGCAGCGTAGGTAGTGGTGACAATGAGCAGTTCTTC
j_call: TRBJ2-1
v_call: TRBV9
d_call: .
clone_size: .

cdr3_aa: CASSDQLALNEQFF
cdr3_nt: TGTGCCAGTAGTGATCAACTAGCCCTCAATGAGCAGTTCTTC
j_call: TRBJ2-1
v_call: TRBV19
d_call: .
clone_size: .

cdr3_aa: CASSYSLPGVEQYF
cdr3_nt: TGTGCCAGCAGTTACTCTCTACCGGGGGTCGAGCAGTACTTC
j_call: TRBJ2-7
v_call: TRBV6-5
d_call: .
clone_size: .

cdr3_aa: CAGTSPGGDEQFF
cdr3_nt: TGTGCCGGTACTAGCCCTGGGGGGGATGAGCAGTTCTTC
j_call: TRBJ2-1
v_call: TRBV2
d_call: TRBD2
clone_size: few

cdr3_aa: CASSPPSFTDTQYF
cdr3_nt: TGTGCCAGCTCACCACCGAGCTTCACAGATACGCAGTATTTT
j_call: TRBJ2-3
v_call: TRBV18
d_call: .
clone_size: .

cdr3_aa: CASSYSRDRARGYTF
cdr3_nt: TGTGCCAGCAGTTACTCGCGGGACAGGGCCAGGGGCTACACCTTC
j_call: TRBJ1-2
v_call: TRBV6-5
d_call: TRBD1
clone_size: .

cdr3_aa: CASSLVGGDNQPQHF
cdr3_nt: TGTGCCAGCAGCTTGGTAGGGGGTGACAATCAGCCCCAGCATTTT
j_call: TRBJ1-5
v_call: TRBV5-6
d_call: .
clone_size: .

cdr3_aa: CASSIGQGDEKLFF
cdr3_nt: TGTGCCAGTAGTATAGGCCAGGGGGATGAAAAACTGTTTTTT
j_call: TRBJ1-4
v_call: TRBV19
d_call: TRBD1
clone_size: .

cdr3_aa: CASSSGQGVGTQYF
cdr3_nt: TGTGCCAGCAGCTCGGGACAGGGGGTCGGTACGCAGTATTTT
j_call: TRBJ2-3
v_call: TRBV7-3
d_call: TRBD1
clone_size: .

cdr3_aa: CASSDSVNTEAFF
cdr3_nt: TGTGCCAGCAGTGATAGTGTCAACACTGAAGCTTTCTTT
j_call: TRBJ1-1
v_call: TRBV2
d_call: .
clone_size: .

cdr3_aa: CASSEVRGGSVPDEQYF
cdr3_nt: TGTGCCAGCAGTGAAGTCAGAGGGGGTAGCGTACCGGACGAGCAGTACTTC
j_call: TRBJ2-7
v_call: TRBV6-1
d_call: .
clone_size: .

cdr3_aa: CASSEVGGPDEQFF
cdr3_nt: TGTGCCAGCAGCGAGGTGGGAGGGCCCGATGAGCAGTTCTTC
j_call: TRBJ2-1
v_call: TRBV5-4
d_call: TRBD2
clone_size: .

cdr3_aa: CASRPGLAGGLQETQYF
cdr3_nt: TGTGCCAGCAGGCCGGGACTAGCGGGAGGGCTGCAAGAGACCCAGTACTTC
j_call: TRBJ2-5
v_call: TRBV5-4
d_call: TRBD2
clone_size: .

cdr3_aa: CASSLSGASTGELFF
cdr3_nt: TGTGCCAGCAGCTTAAGTGGAGCGAGCACCGGGGAGCTGTTTTTT
j_call: TRBJ2-2
v_call: TRBV7-3
d_call: .
clone_size: .

cdr3_aa: CASSIDLNGGDTEAFF
cdr3_nt: TGTGCCAGTAGTATAGATCTGAACGGAGGGGACACTGAAGCTTTCTTT
j_call: TRBJ1-1
v_call: TRBV19
d_call: .
clone_size: .

cdr3_aa: CASRSPPQETQYF
cdr3_nt: TGTGCCAGCAGGTCACCACCCCAGGAGACCCAGTACTTC
j_call: TRBJ2-5
v_call: TRBV7-2
d_call: .
clone_size: .

cdr3_aa: CASSLGTGGSTEAFF
cdr3_nt: TGTGCCAGCAGCTTAGGGACAGGGGGCAGCACTGAAGCTTTCTTT
j_call: TRBJ1-1
v_call: TRBV7-6
d_call: TRBD1
clone_size: .

cdr3_aa: CAIGWASGTDTQYF
cdr3_nt: TGTGCCATTGGGTGGGCATCGGGAACAGATACGCAGTATTTT
j_call: TRBJ2-3
v_call: TRBV10-3
d_call: .
clone_size: .

cdr3_aa: CASSDSSYEQYF
cdr3_nt: TGTGCCAGCTCCGACAGCTCCTACGAGCAGTACTTC
j_call: TRBJ2-7
v_call: TRBV2
d_call: .
clone_size: .

cdr3_aa: CASSLRDPTDTQYF
cdr3_nt: TGTGCCAGCAGCCTGCGGGACCCAACAGATACGCAGTATTTT
j_call: TRBJ2-3
v_call: TRBV6-1
d_call: .
clone_size: .

cdr3_aa: CASSSGQSYNEQFF
cdr3_nt: TGCGCCAGCAGCTCGGGACAGTCTTACAATGAGCAGTTCTTC
j_call: TRBJ2-1
v_call: TRBV5-1
d_call: TRBD1
clone_size: .

cdr3_aa: CASSYGGIGEQYF
cdr3_nt: TGTGCCAGCAGTTATGGCGGGATCGGCGAGCAGTACTTC
j_call: TRBJ2-7
v_call: TRBV6-5
d_call: .
clone_size: few

cdr3_aa: CASSISDEGTEAFF
cdr3_nt: TGTGCCAGTAGTATTTCGGATGAGGGCACTGAAGCTTTCTTT
j_call: TRBJ1-1
v_call: TRBV19
d_call: .
clone_size: .

cdr3_aa: CASSPGTPNEKLFF
cdr3_nt: TGTGCCAGCAGCCCCGGGACACCAAATGAAAAACTGTTTTTT
j_call: TRBJ1-4
v_call: TRBV9
d_call: .
clone_size: .

cdr3_aa: CASSNGQNQETQYF
cdr3_nt: TGCGCCAGCAGCAATGGACAGAATCAAGAGACCCAGTACTTC
j_call: TRBJ2-5
v_call: TRBV5-1
d_call: .
clone_size: .

cdr3_aa: CASSLGAWEKLFF
cdr3_nt: TGTGCCAGCAGTTTGGGGGCTTGGGAAAAACTGTTTTTT
j_call: TRBJ1-4
v_call: TRBV28
d_call: .
clone_size: few

cdr3_aa: CASSFPGRGARGELFF
cdr3_nt: TGTGCCAGCAGCTTCCCGGGCAGGGGCGCAAGGGGGGAGCTGTTTTTT
j_call: TRBJ2-2
v_call: TRBV7-9
d_call: .
clone_size: .

cdr3_aa: CASTPLGGSYGYTF
cdr3_nt: TGTGCCAGCACCCCCCTAGGCGGAAGCTATGGCTACACCTTC
j_call: TRBJ1-2
v_call: TRBV28
d_call: .
clone_size: few

cdr3_aa: CASSLAVATDTQYF
cdr3_nt: TGTGCCAGCAGCTTAGCGGTAGCGACAGATACGCAGTATTTT
j_call: TRBJ2-3
v_call: TRBV7-9
d_call: .
clone_size: .

cdr3_aa: CASTLARGGKSTDTQYF
cdr3_nt: TGTGCCAGCACCCTCGCGAGGGGGGGAAAGTCCACAGATACGCAGTATTTT
j_call: TRBJ2-3
v_call: TRBV28
d_call: .
clone_size: .

cdr3_aa: CATTFGVGTYEQYF
cdr3_nt: TGTGCAACCACTTTCGGGGTGGGGACCTACGAGCAGTACTTC
j_call: TRBJ2-7
v_call: TRBV6-5
d_call: .
clone_size: .

cdr3_aa: CATIRAGGSLNEQFF
cdr3_nt: TGTGCCACCATCCGCGCGGGAGGCTCGCTTAATGAGCAGTTCTTC
j_call: TRBJ2-1
v_call: TRBV28
d_call: TRBD2
clone_size: once

cdr3_aa: CASSPHPQSNQPQHF
cdr3_nt: TGTGCCAGCAGCCCGCACCCCCAGAGCAATCAGCCCCAGCATTTT
j_call: TRBJ1-5
v_call: TRBV7-8
d_call: .
clone_size: .

cdr3_aa: CASSEMSWGGGSKSGGSYNEQFF
cdr3_nt: TGTGCCAGCAGTGAAATGTCCTGGGGGGGCGGGAGCAAAAGTGGAGGGTCCTACAATGAGCAGTTCTTC
j_call: TRBJ2-1
v_call: TRBV2
d_call: .
clone_size: .

cdr3_aa: CASRTGSRGGEAFF
cdr3_nt: TGTGCCAGCAGAACCGGGTCCCGAGGTGGTGAAGCTTTCTTT
j_call: TRBJ1-1
v_call: TRBV28
d_call: .
clone_size: .

cdr3_aa: CASSGGTSGWQTDTQYF
cdr3_nt: TGCGCCAGCAGTGGGGGGACTAGCGGATGGCAAACAGATACGCAGTATTTT
j_call: TRBJ2-3
v_call: TRBV10-1
d_call: TRBD2
clone_size: .

cdr3_aa: CASSDQGGTEAFF
cdr3_nt: TGTGCCAGCAGTGACCAGGGTGGCACTGAAGCTTTCTTT
j_call: TRBJ1-1
v_call: TRBV6-4
d_call: .
clone_size: .

cdr3_aa: CASGHPRGELFF
cdr3_nt: TGTGCCAGCGGACACCCCAGGGGGGAGCTGTTTTTT
j_call: TRBJ2-2
v_call: TRBV7-8
d_call: .
clone_size: .

cdr3_aa: CASSIQGASGYTF
cdr3_nt: TGTGCCAGTAGTATTCAAGGGGCGAGTGGCTACACCTTC
j_call: TRBJ1-2
v_call: TRBV19
d_call: .
clone_size: .

cdr3_aa: CASSRGVAGIGDTQYF
cdr3_nt: TGTGCCAGCAGCCGTGGGGTAGCGGGAATCGGGGATACGCAGTATTTT
j_call: TRBJ2-3
v_call: TRBV7-2
d_call: TRBD2
clone_size: .

cdr3_aa: CASSQGTSGYNEQFF
cdr3_nt: TGTGCCAGCAGCCAGGGGACTAGCGGGTACAATGAGCAGTTCTTC
j_call: TRBJ2-1
v_call: TRBV14
d_call: TRBD2
clone_size: few

cdr3_aa: CASILTGAYNSPLHF
cdr3_nt: TGTGCCAGCATTCTCACGGGGGCCTATAATTCACCCCTCCACTTT
j_call: TRBJ1-6
v_call: TRBV6-1
d_call: .
clone_size: .

cdr3_aa: CASSSTSGAAEDEQFF
cdr3_nt: TGTGCCAGTAGTTCGACTAGCGGGGCCGCCGAGGATGAGCAGTTCTTC
j_call: TRBJ2-1
v_call: TRBV19
d_call: TRBD2
clone_size: .

cdr3_aa: CASSDLGLEPQHF
cdr3_nt: TGTGCCAGCAGTGATCTGGGGCTGGAGCCCCAGCATTTT
j_call: TRBJ1-5
v_call: TRBV2
d_call: .
clone_size: few

cdr3_aa: CASSLGRSYEQYF
cdr3_nt: TGTGCCAGCAGCTTGGGCAGATCTTACGAGCAGTACTTC
j_call: TRBJ2-7
v_call: TRBV7-9
d_call: .
clone_size: few

cdr3_aa: CASLSGRAQNEQFF
cdr3_nt: TGTGCCAGCCTGAGCGGGAGGGCCCAGAATGAGCAGTTCTTC
j_call: TRBJ2-1
v_call: TRBV2
d_call: TRBD2
clone_size: .

cdr3_aa: CASSLLTGVSYEQYF
cdr3_nt: TGTGCCAGCAGCTTACTCACAGGGGTCTCCTACGAGCAGTACTTC
j_call: TRBJ2-7
v_call: TRBV7-8
d_call: TRBD1
clone_size: .